This is a list of T cell receptor beta chains from one sample in a study of cytomegalovirus exposure and HLA in healthy donors. Libraries were prepared by immunoSEQ multiplex PCR; TCRdb keeps only in-frame clonotypes and omits some of them. The table has about 90,000 clones, around 62% seen once. The sequencing sample was made of PBMCs. The receptors here all came from a woman in her twenties or thirties in good health and CMV-seropositive. The CDR3 runs from the conserved cysteine through the conserved F or W.

j_call | v_call | cdr3_aa
TRBJ2-1 | TRBV4-2 | CASSQGQEAANEQFF
TRBJ1-4 | TRBV5-4 | CASSYRTGEKLFF
TRBJ2-1 | TRBV19 | CASNQPGQGANEQFF
TRBJ2-7 | TRBV18 | CASSPNTGQGYEQYF
TRBJ1-2 | TRBV25-1 | CASSASGTYVSGYTF
TRBJ2-1 | TRBV5-6 | CASSFSPSSYNEQFF
TRBJ1-1 | TRBV19 | CASSSLDRLNTEAFF
TRBJ1-5 | TRBV9 | CASSVAHVAQSGPNQPQHF
TRBJ2-7 | TRBV30 | CAWAISSYEQYF
TRBJ1-1 | TRBV11-3 | CASSLSSKNTEAFF
TRBJ1-4 | TRBV19 | CASRKGPSEKLFF
TRBJ1-3 | TRBV25-1 | CASSEGAAGNTIYF
TRBJ2-3 | TRBV15 | CATSRSGTGPNSDTQYF
TRBJ2-5 | TRBV11-3 | CASSPSVQETQYF
TRBJ1-5 | TRBV5-1 | CASSPGGQGQPQHF
TRBJ2-7 | TRBV5-1 | CASSLGGGERSDSYEQYF
TRBJ2-2 | TRBV9 | CASSPAGGTGELFF
TRBJ1-1 | TRBV28 | CASSLEWGRGNTEAFF
TRBJ1-2 | TRBV6-1 | CASSETDPHYGYTF
TRBJ2-3 | TRBV6-6 | CASSLGLRITDTQYF
TRBJ2-1 | TRBV7-9 | CASSSRTSLAGDYNEQFF
TRBJ1-1 | TRBV6-6 | CASSQTVGGTEAFF
TRBJ2-3 | TRBV5-1 | CASSLEASGVTDTQYF
TRBJ2-5 | TRBV11-3 | CASSLVGTSGQETQYF
TRBJ2-7 | TRBV5-1 | CASSPDGTGTYEQYF
TRBJ1-6 | TRBV2 | CASRGPGQGTSPLHF
TRBJ2-7 | TRBV19 | CASKLAGGPYEQYF
TRBJ1-1 | TRBV7-9 | CSSSVFDTEAFF
TRBJ2-3 | TRBV11-2 | CASSLVGGPADTQYF
TRBJ2-5 | TRBV5-1 | CASSPPKIAGAETQYF
TRBJ2-4 | TRBV18 | CASSSRDRVSAKNIQYF
TRBJ2-2 | TRBV7-3 | CASSPWTGETNTGELFF
TRBJ1-5 | TRBV2 | CASSESLRSNQPQHF
TRBJ2-7 | TRBV4-1 | CASSQAPTHDGYEQYF
TRBJ2-1 | TRBV6-5 | CASSSQTSGGANEQFF